This TCR beta chain was sequenced for a study of shared clonotypes between healthy human individuals (dated by TCRdb to the early 2020s). With regard to the full study: The cohort included three men and two women between 18 and 49 years of age. For each donor, CD4 naive and CD4 memory were each run on three plates, CD8 naive on two plates, and CD8 memory on one plate. To estimate repertoire size and how much clonotypes are shared between individuals, the study performed deep sequencing of blood TCR repertoires from about five healthy adults. To increase sequencing depth and limit assay-specific biases, TCR repertoire library preparation and sequencing were carried out by different laboratories using diverse techniques. Per donor, leukapheresis produced somewhere between about 0.85 and 8.9 billion PBMCs.

General study outcomes and caveats: Incomplete sequencing was indicated by rarefaction of sorted-subset datasets, despite the large sequencing depth. Pairwise subsampling indicated that sequencing depth was expected to affect the degree of clonotype sharing among donors. Naive subsets generally had larger estimated clonotype richness than memory subsets did. Across a handful of donors, about 5% of naive CD4, 3% to 3.5% of naive CD8, approximately 2.5% of memory CD4, and approximately 0.42% of memory CD8 clonotypes were shared. Because the study included a small number of donors, the genetic and exposure-history diversity represented was limited. Compared with non-shared clonotypes, clonotypes shared by all four sorted-subset donors had higher generation probabilities. Sampling was restricted to blood, and TCR repertoires in tissue are likely to differ from TCR repertoires in blood.

TCR CDR3 regions were amplified from genomic DNA by multiplex PCR using the deep immunoSEQ assay. For each cell subset, the extracted genomic DNA was distributed evenly across all wells of several immunoSEQ 96-well plates, and each plate served as one replicate. For sorted subsets, roughly 0.2 ug genomic DNA, equal to 30,000 or so T cell genomes, was loaded into each replicate PCR. The purified libraries were quantified using a Qubit 3.0 fluorometer, sized with a Bioanalyzer 2100, and then quantified again using the KAPA Library Quantification kit. Every immunoSEQ 96-well plate was sequenced on a dedicated single-read 150-cycle Illumina NextSeq 550 flow cell. Concerning the study's data processing: Because the immunoSEQ output held only junctional sequences and lacked quality scores, the filtering could not match the filtering applied to full-length reads. To assign V/J genes and CDR3, sequences were annotated against IMGT germline references using PyIR, a Python wrapper for IgBLAST v1.9. Reads with weak V/J assignments (E-value above 1e-6), missing CDR3, stop codons, out-of-frame junctions, or ambiguous translated residues were removed. V3J clonotypes were defined as sequences sharing an identical inferred V gene, J gene, and CDR3 amino acid sequence. The percentage overlap between two repertoires was calculated by dividing the number of shared unique clonotypes by the size of the smaller repertoire. RTK rarefaction, the Chao1 estimator, and Recon v2.1 estimates of unobserved clonotypes were used to assess repertoire richness. OLGA was used to compute generation probabilities for all TCRbeta clonotypes that the gDNA method yielded from a handful of donors. The table was pulled from immuneACCESS by TCRdb, which kept in-frame rearrangements only. Such tables lose some clones; where checked, under half of the loss comes from unresolved V genes, and the rest has no known cause. The V and J calls and clone size were taken over from that table, and D and trimming were inferred from the DNA. The sample has roughly 2 million clones on record, 90% to 96% of them singletons. Together, the top ten hold roughly 0.13% of the sample.

As concerns this clone: The antigen this receptor binds is unknown. Qualities for individual bases were not recorded, and no much larger clone is one base off.

The donors were healthy, HIV-negative adults who had no recently reported acute infections or vaccinations. Every donor was a Caucasian adult residing in Nashville, Tennessee, USA. CD4+ T cells were enriched through magnetic negative selection, after which naive cells were positively selected on CD45RA and the remaining negative fraction served as the memory subset. Blood was obtained by leukapheresis, after which PBMCs were separated by Ficoll-Histopaque density gradient centrifugation and cryopreserved in liquid nitrogen vapor phase. Analytical flow cytometry was used to check the purity and quantity of every magnetically sorted T cell population. Each sorted fraction had its genomic DNA isolated and then quantified by UV absorbance on a Nanodrop 2000c. The sequence was obtained from a man aged 18 to 35 in good health. The specimen was naive CD4+ T cells sorted from blood. The cell subset or site label here, explained by the study, means: CD45RA+ positively selected.

CDR3 protein: CASTHRSMLANTGELFF. The sequenced DNA is TGTGCCAGTACCCACAGGTCTATGCTAGCTAACACCGGGGAGCTGTTTTTT. The chain links TRBV19 with TRBJ2-2; the D gene is possibly TRBD1 or TRBD2, with 5 bases matching each. From cysteine to phenylalanine, the CDR3 is 17 amino acids long. Just CDR3 DNA is preserved here, 51 bases in frame from base 1. The germline V gene (reference sequence) gives CDR1 as LNHDA and CDR2 as SQIVND. A distance of 20 bases separates the germline ends of V and J, which lose 7 bases and 2 bases respectively.